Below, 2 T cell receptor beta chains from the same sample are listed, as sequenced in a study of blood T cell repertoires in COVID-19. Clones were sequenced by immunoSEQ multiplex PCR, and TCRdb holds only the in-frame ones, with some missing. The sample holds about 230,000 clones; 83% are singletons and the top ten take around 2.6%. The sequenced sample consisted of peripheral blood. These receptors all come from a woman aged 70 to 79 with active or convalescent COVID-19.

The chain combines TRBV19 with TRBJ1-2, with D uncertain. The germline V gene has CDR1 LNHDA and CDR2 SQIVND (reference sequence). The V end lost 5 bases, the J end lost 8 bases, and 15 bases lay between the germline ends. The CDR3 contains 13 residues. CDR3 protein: CASSELSSGGYTF. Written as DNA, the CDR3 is TGTGCCAGTAGTGAACTCAGTTCGGGAGGCTACACCTTC.

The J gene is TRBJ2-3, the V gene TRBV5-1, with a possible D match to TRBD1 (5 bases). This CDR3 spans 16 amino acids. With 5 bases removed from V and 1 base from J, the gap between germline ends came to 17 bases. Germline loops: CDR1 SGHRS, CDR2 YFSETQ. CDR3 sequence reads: CASRPAAGLGTDTQYF. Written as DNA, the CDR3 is TGCGCCAGCAGACCTGCGGCAGGGCTGGGCACAGATACGCAGTATTTT.